One and the same sample provided the 8 T cell receptor beta chains below, sequenced in a study of OX40 agonist ivuxolimab in advanced cancers. Only in-frame clones appear in the TCRdb table, and some are missing; sequencing was by immunoSEQ multiplex PCR. Seen here are about 62,000 clones, roughly 88% observed once, and the top ten hold 0.25% to 0.3%. The sequencing used CD4+ or CD8+ T cells sorted from blood, collected in a trial of the OX40 agonist ivuxolimab. The source is an adult with an advanced solid tumor such as melanoma, head and neck, liver or kidney cancer.

The table lists this clone with a few counts. V and J are TRBV5-1 and TRBJ2-5; D call uncertain. The CDR3 loop spans 14 amino acids. The germline V gene encodes CDR1 SGHRS and CDR2 YFSETQ. V shed 2 bases and J shed 5 bases, with 13 bases lying between them. Here the CDR3 DNA reads TGCGCCAGCAGCTTTATCTCAGGCGAGGAGACCCAGTACTTC. It encodes CASSFISGEETQYF.

The chain couples TRBV27 to TRBJ2-1, with unresolved D. Germline values: CDR1 MNHEY, CDR2 SMNVEV (reference sequence). The CDR3 contains 13 residues. Trimming took off 8 bases at V and 5 bases at J, with 13 bases between the two ends. DNA of the CDR3: TGTGCCAGCGGTAGACTGGGGAACAATGAGCAGTTCTTC. This sequence encodes CASGRLGNNEQFF.

The chain links TRBV7-2 to TRBJ2-7; D gene unclear. CDR1 and CDR2 (germline): SGHTA, FQGNSA. V dropped 1 base and J dropped 7 bases, with 20 bases sitting between them. The CDR3 has 16 residues. CDR3 loop: CASSLVQGVPYVEQYF. The CDR3 DNA sequence: TGTGCCAGCAGCTTAGTCCAAGGAGTGCCCTACGTGGAGCAGTACTTC.

The genes are TRBV11-2 and TRBJ1-1, with D maybe TRBD1 (6 bases). The V gene lost 1 base and the J gene lost 1 base, with 10 bases spanning the gap. Per germline, CDR1 SGHAT and CDR2 FQNNGV. This CDR3 comprises 15 residues. The CDR3 sequence is CASSLARDKNTEAFF. CDR3 DNA: TGTGCCAGCAGCTTAGCCCGGGACAAGAACACTGAAGCTTTCTTT.

This chain joins TRBV10-3 and TRBJ1-2; the D is unclear. Germline V gene lookup returns CDR1 ENHRY and CDR2 SYGVKD. The V gene lost 0 bases and the J gene lost 10 bases, with 9 bases spanning the gap. The CDR3 runs 12 residues. The CDR3: CAISESKLYYTF. The CDR3, as DNA: TGTGCCATCAGTGAGTCGAAGCTATACTACACCTTC.

V gene TRBV15 combines with J gene TRBJ2-5, with TRBD1 matching 11 bases. Germline CDR1 reads LNHNV; CDR2 reads YYDKDF (reference sequence). The CDR3 has 15 residues. The V gene end was trimmed by 6 bases and the J gene end by 4 bases; junction bases not matched to a gene: 7. CDR3 DNA sequence: TGTGCCACCAGATACGGACAGGGGGCGGGAGAGACCCAGTACTTC. Protein sequence: CATRYGQGAGETQYF.

The chain uses TRBV7-3 and TRBJ2-5; 8 positions match TRBD2. This CDR3 has 14 residues. Unmatched junction bases numbered 10, after V lost 9 bases and J lost 4 bases. Germline CDR1 reads SGHTA; CDR2 reads FQGTGA. The CDR3 DNA reads as TGTGCCAGTGCGATTAACGGGGGGGCAGAGACCCAGTACTTC. Encoded protein: CASAINGGAETQYF.

The chain carries TRBV7-2 and TRBJ2-3, with D possibly being TRBD2 (5 bases). Germline V gives CDR1 SGHTA, CDR2 FQGNSA. V was cut by 3 bases and J by 4 bases, with 11 bases left in between. The CDR3 loop spans 14 amino acids. CDR3 sequence reads: CASSLPGRADTQYF. CDR3 DNA: TGTGCCAGCAGCTTGCCGGGAAGGGCAGATACGCAGTATTTT.